This T cell receptor (beta chain) was captured in a study of blood T cell repertoires in COVID-19 (dated by TCRdb to the early 2020s). Describing the broader study: Samples from collaborators originated in the United States, Italy and Spain and spanned both the acute and convalescent phases of COVID-19. The samples were drawn from two sources: the first 160 participants of the ongoing ImmuneRACE study, and 950 to 1,500 subjects contributed by 6 global collaborators. A freely available public database, intended as a resource for researchers studying the immune response to SARS-CoV-2, is where the repertoires were released. The material from the prospective study consisted of cDNA or gDNA derived from T cells, B-cell-depleted T cells, or PBMCs. The sample metadata nearly always contained a de-identified subject ID, COVID-19 status, age in years and sex. Where available, HLA class I and class II types were obtained from metadata supplied by the sample provider rather than from assay-based typing. Deeply sampled blood TCRbeta repertoires from subjects exposed to, actively infected with, or recovered from COVID-19 were included in the dataset. The study at large found these results: The amount of clinical and demographic metadata varied by source and participant and was provided uncurated.

This clone was detected once. Its antigen has not been determined. One base away there is no much larger clone; base qualities are not given. Collaborating institutions collected whole blood in K2EDTA tubes following their own protocols. For TCRbeta analysis, collaborators shipped samples as frozen whole blood, isolated PBMCs, or DNA extracted from either of those sample types. V is cut by 1 base and J by 3 bases, and the space between the germline ends is 12 bases. CDR1 and CDR2, per the germline V gene, are KGHSH and LQKENI. The CDR3 numbers 15 residues from cysteine through phenylalanine. CDR3 DNA is the only sequence kept; it has 45 bases, read in frame from the first base. The immunoSEQ Assay, a bias-controlled multiplex PCR, was used to amplify TCRbeta CDR3 regions from genomic DNA. The original methods were these. The number of nucleated cells in each sample was estimated from the amplification of reference gene primers within the assay. To quantify the absolute abundance of each unique TCRbeta CDR3 rearrangement, sequence reads were collapsed and filtered. For each sample, productive Simpson clonality was calculated by taking the square root of Simpson's diversity index across productive rearrangements. As stored in TCRdb, this immuneACCESS dataset retains in-frame rearrangements with V and J assigned. A fraction of the clones does not appear; measured against another copy, unresolved V genes explain less than half of the discrepancy, and the remainder lacks a known reason. Clone size and V and J calls were adopted from that table, with D and trimming inferred from the DNA. This sample holds some 320,000 clones; 65% to 90% were observed only once. The ten largest account for approximately 7.9% of the sample.

The clonotype originates from a human donor in a cohort sampled during active COVID-19. This chain joins TRBV18 to TRBJ1-2; TRBD1 is possibly the D segment (6 matching bases). Sequenced material: peripheral blood. At the DNA level, the sequence is TGTGCCAGCTCACCACAAACAGGGCAACACTATGGCTACACCTTC. It specifies CASSPQTGQHYGYTF.